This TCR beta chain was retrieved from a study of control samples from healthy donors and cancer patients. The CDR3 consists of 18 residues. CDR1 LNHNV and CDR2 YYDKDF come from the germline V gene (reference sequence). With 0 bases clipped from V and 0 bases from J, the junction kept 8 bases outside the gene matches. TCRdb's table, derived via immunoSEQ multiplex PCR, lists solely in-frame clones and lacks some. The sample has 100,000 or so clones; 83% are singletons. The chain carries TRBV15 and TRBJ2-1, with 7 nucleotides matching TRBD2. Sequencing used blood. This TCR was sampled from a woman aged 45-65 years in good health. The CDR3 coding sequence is TGTGCCACCAGCAGAGAAGGGAGGGGTAGCGCCTCCTACAATGAGCAGTTCTTC. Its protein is CATSREGRGSASYNEQFF.